The clone carrying this TCR beta chain was seen once. Its antigen is undetermined. The data were taken from a study of CD8+ T cells in alopecia areata. Obtained from alopecia areata patients were lesional scalp punch biopsies along with peripheral blood. Whole-study findings and limits: Although TCR sharing was seen in mice, sharing across patients was less clear, possibly for HLA-related reasons. An increase in clonality over normal scalp was evident in lesional scalp, especially alopecia totalis/universalis.

The sequencing template was cDNA reverse transcribed from extracted RNA. Libraries were prepared by immunoSEQ multiplex PCR; TCRdb keeps only in-frame clonotypes and omits some of them. The sample gives about 150,000 clones, 45% to 55% of which show up once; less than 20% is in the top ten. Germline V gives CDR1 SGDLS, CDR2 YYNGEE. CDR3 size: 15 residues. The germline V and J ends were trimmed by 8 bases and 1 base, with 13 bases remaining between them. The sample in question was CD8+ T cells sorted from blood, obtained at week 0. This rearrangement joins TRBV9 to TRBJ1-6, with D hard to call. The receptor comes from a human donor with alopecia areata. CDR3 nucleotide sequence: TGTGCCAGTAGTCCAAGCCAATCCTATAATTCACCCCTCCACTTT. Translating gives CASSPSQSYNSPLHF.